This TCR beta chain was retrieved from a study of ipilimumab plus nivolumab after autologous stem cell transplantation. About the research overall: Median doses per patient: roughly five ipilimumab, 7 to 9 nivolumab.

Checkpoint therapy with ipilimumab 1 mg/kg began 14 to 28 days after transplant. Patients got 3 mg/kg IV nivolumab weeks 1, 4, 7, 10, then biweekly through week 26. Measured with immunoSEQ multiplex PCR; TCRdb has only the in-frame clones, and not every one. The table lists around 17,000 clones, over 60% of them singletons. V was clipped by 4 bases and J by 9 bases; unmatched bases: 6. CDR1 is SNHLY, CDR2 FYNNEI, per germline. The CDR3 extends over 13 amino acids. This receptor was taken from a male donor with diffuse large B-cell lymphoma. Sample: PBMCs, taken in a trial of ipilimumab plus nivolumab as post-transplant consolidation. The chain has TRBV2 and TRBJ2-1, with TRBD2 matching 7 bases. CDR3 amino acids: CASSGGTGGEQFF. CDR3 in DNA: TGTGCCAGCAGTGGAGGCACGGGGGGTGAGCAGTTCTTC. Full variable domain (remainder filled in from reference TRBV2 and TRBJ2-1): EPEVTQTPSHQVTQMGQEVILRCVPISNHLYFYWYRQILGQKVEFLVSFYNNEISEKSEIFDDQFSVERPDGSNFTLKIRSTKLEDSAMYFCASSGGTGGEQFFGPGTRLTVL.